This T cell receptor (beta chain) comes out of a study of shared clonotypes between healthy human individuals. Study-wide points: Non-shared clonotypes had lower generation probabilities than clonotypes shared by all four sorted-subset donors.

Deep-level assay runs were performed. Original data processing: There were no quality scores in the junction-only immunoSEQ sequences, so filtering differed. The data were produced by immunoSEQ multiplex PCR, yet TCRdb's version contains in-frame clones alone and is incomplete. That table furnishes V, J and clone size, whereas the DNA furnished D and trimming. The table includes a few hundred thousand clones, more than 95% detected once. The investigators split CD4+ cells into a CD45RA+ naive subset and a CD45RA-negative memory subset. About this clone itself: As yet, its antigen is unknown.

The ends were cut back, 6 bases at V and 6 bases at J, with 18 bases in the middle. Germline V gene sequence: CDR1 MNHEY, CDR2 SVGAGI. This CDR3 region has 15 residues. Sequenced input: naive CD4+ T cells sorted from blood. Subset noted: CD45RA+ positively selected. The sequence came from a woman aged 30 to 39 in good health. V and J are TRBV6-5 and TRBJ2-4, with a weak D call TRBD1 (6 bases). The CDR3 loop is CASSSGQSWGNIQYF. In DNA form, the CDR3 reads TGTGCCAGCAGCTCCGGACAGTCTTGGGGAAACATTCAGTACTTC.